This TCR beta chain was found in a study of T-cell memory formation after mild COVID-19. The overall study: Across donors, TCR clusters were largely donor specific.

This clonotype was seen only a few times. Its antigen is not identified. TCRdb re-called the 5' RACE reads through MiXCR, storing one row per CDR3 protein. This table has about 340,000 distinct CDR3 sequences, around 20% appearing once. With 2 bases clipped from V and 1 base from J, the junction kept 4 bases outside the gene matches. Looked up from germline, CDR1 is SGHRS and CDR2 is YFSETQ. This CDR3 region has 15 residues. Findings and limits, study-wide: SARS-CoV-2 specificity was not confirmed for second-wave clones peaking on day 37.

The sequence came from an adult woman who had mild COVID-19 (a few samples of this study predate the infection). Cell type and time point are not known. The chain employs TRBV5-1 and TRBJ2-3; 7 bases fit TRBD1. Material: PBMCs or a T cell subset sorted from them (not recorded which). For the CDR3, the DNA is TGCGCCAGCAGCTTTCGAGGGGGCGGCACAGATACGCAGTATTTT. It yields the protein CASSFRGGGTDTQYF.